One and the same sample provided the 22 T cell receptor beta chains below, sequenced in a study of shared clonotypes between healthy human individuals. Sequencing used immunoSEQ multiplex PCR; TCRdb keeps in-frame clones, though not all of them. The table lists around 340,000 clones, about 70% of them singletons. The sample taken for sequencing was memory CD4+ T cells sorted from blood. Subset: CD45RA-negative fraction. The receptors derive from a young man in good health.

The CDR3 region has the DNA TGTGCCAGCAGCTTCCTTAGATCGAACACCGGGGAGCTGTTTTTT. Residues: CASSFLRSNTGELFF. J is TRBJ2-2 and V is TRBV7-6; D not certain. The germline V and J ends were trimmed by 3 bases and 0 bases, with 8 bases remaining between them. The CDR3 sequence is 15 residues long. Germline-derived CDR1 and CDR2 are SGHVS and FNYEAQ.

J is TRBJ2-7 and V is TRBV29-1; D could derive from TRBD1 or TRBD2 (5 bases each). The ends were cut back, 3 bases at V and 3 bases at J, with 9 bases in the middle. The CDR3 spans 12 residues. From germline, CDR1 is SQVTM and CDR2 ANQGSEA. Here the CDR3 DNA reads TGCAGCGTTGAGGGGGACGGCTACGAGCAGTACTTC. Its protein is CSVEGDGYEQYF.

The chain couples TRBV5-1 to TRBJ2-7, with 7 bases lining up with TRBD2. The V segment lost 0 bases and the J segment 3 bases; nucleotides outside the gene matches: 6. Germline lookup yields CDR1 SGHRS and CDR2 YFSETQ. This CDR3 has 15 amino acids. As DNA, the CDR3 is TGCGCCAGCAGCTTGGAAGGGCGGGAGTACTACGAGCAGTACTTC. The encoded protein is CASSLEGREYYEQYF.

This rearrangement joins TRBV9 to TRBJ1-2; 7 bases fit TRBD1. The CDR3 is 14 amino acids. Trimming took 2 bases from V and 5 from J; bases not matched to a gene: 6. Germline loops: CDR1 SGDLS, CDR2 YYNGEE. The CDR3 DNA follows: TGTGCCAGCAGCGTTCGGGACAGTGTTTATGGCTACACCTTC. Its translation: CASSVRDSVYGYTF.

Concerning this clone: The germline gene is not matched at one end of the junction; a read error may be the cause. This CDR3 reads CATSRVGLAGVGRDSQYF. The CDR3 region has the DNA TGTGCCACCAGCAGAGTGGGACTAGCGGGTGTGGGTCGAGATTCGCAGTATTTT. This sequence joins TRBV15 and TRBJ2-3; 12 bases are a match to TRBD2. This CDR3 spans 18 amino acids. The V gene's germline CDR1 is LNHNV and CDR2 YYDKDF (reference sequence).

This sequence joins TRBV10-3 and TRBJ2-2; the match to TRBD2 covers 12 bases. The CDR3 is made up of 19 amino acids. V shed 2 bases and J 5 bases; nucleotides not matched to a gene: 12. Germline V gives CDR1 ENHRY, CDR2 SYGVKD. The CDR3 DNA follows: TGTGCCATCAGTGAGCCGGAAAAAGGACTAGCGGGAAGTACCGGGGAGCTGTTTTTT. Its translation: CAISEPEKGLAGSTGELFF.

The V gene is TRBV2, the J gene TRBJ2-2; 8 bases fit TRBD1. The CDR3 is 15 amino acids. The J segment lost 6 bases and the V segment lost 7 bases, leaving 10 bases of the junction unmatched. Per the germline V gene, CDR1 is SNHLY and CDR2 is FYNNEI. CDR3 nucleotide sequence: TGTGCCAGCACAGGACAGGGAGCGATCCCCGGGGAGCTGTTTTTT. Encoded protein: CASTGQGAIPGELFF.

This clone was counted a few times. V and J are TRBV28 and TRBJ1-2; 10 bases map to TRBD1. Germline V CDR1 and CDR2: MDHEN, SYDVKM. The CDR3 is made up of 12 amino acids. The trim removed 10 bases at V and 6 bases at J, leaving 5 bases unmatched. The CDR3 spells CATRDRGNGYTF. The CDR3 DNA is TGTGCCACCAGGGACAGGGGAAATGGCTACACCTTC.

In this sample, this clone turned up a few times. This chain uses TRBV18 with TRBJ2-7, with TRBD2 identical over 10 bases. J lost 4 bases, V lost 4 bases, and 10 bases had no gene match. The germline V gene encodes CDR1 KGHSH and CDR2 LQKENI. The length of the CDR3 is 16 residues. The CDR3 coding sequence is TGTGCCAGCTCACTGGGTCCCGGACTAGCGGAATACGAGCAGTACTTC. This gives the protein CASSLGPGLAEYEQYF. Together with reference TRBV18 and TRBJ2-7, the CDR3 gives the full variable domain: NAGVMQNPRHLVRRRGQEARLRCSPMKGHSHVYWYRQLPEEGLKFMVYLQKENIIDESGMPKERFSAEFPKEGPSILRIQQVVRGDSAAYFCASSLGPGLAEYEQYFGPGTRLTVT.

The V gene is TRBV19, the J gene TRBJ1-2; D call uncertain. Per germline, CDR1 LNHDA and CDR2 SQIVND (reference sequence). The CDR3 covers 13 residues. Trimming stripped 5 bases from V and 4 bases from J, with 11 bases between. The CDR3 is CASSHAGTYGYTF. The CDR3 nucleotides read TGTGCCAGTAGTCACGCAGGTACCTATGGCTACACCTTC.

V gene TRBV25-1 combines with J gene TRBJ1-3; D is unresolved. Trimming took off 5 bases at V and 0 bases at J, with 14 bases between the two ends. This CDR3 is 16 amino acids long. Germline V CDR1 and CDR2: MGHDK, SYGVNS. Here the CDR3 DNA reads TGTGCCAGCAGTCCGGACGTATTACCCTCTGGAAACACCATATATTTT. It translates to CASSPDVLPSGNTIYF.

A word on this clone: At one of its ends the junction is not consistent with the germline gene, which may arise from a read error. V gene TRBV20-1 combines with J gene TRBJ1-3; D not certain. The CDR3 consists of 11 residues. CDR1 and CDR2 (germline): DFQATT, SNEGSKA (reference sequence). The CDR3 DNA reads as TGCGGTGCGTATGCTGGAAACACCATATATTTT. Protein: CGAYAGNTIYF.

The chain joins TRBV5-4 to TRBJ2-3; D is uncertain. Trimming pared 4 bases from V and 1 base from J, leaving 7 bases between. Germline CDR1 is SGHNT and CDR2 is YYREEE (reference sequence). CDR3 length: 13 residues. The CDR3: CASSPVGTDTQYF. The CDR3 nucleotides read TGTGCCAGCAGCCCCGTGGGCACAGATACGCAGTATTTT.

The CDR3, as DNA: TGTGCCAGCAGCTTAGCTGGGGGACCGAATTCACCCCTCCACTTT. It translates to CASSLAGGPNSPLHF. V and J are TRBV7-2 and TRBJ1-6; D may be TRBD1 (5 bases). Between the trimmed V and J ends, which lost 0 bases and 7 bases, there was a span of 10 bases. The CDR3 contains 15 residues. The germline V gene encodes CDR1 SGHTA and CDR2 FQGNSA.

Details on this clone: This specimen includes other DNA sequences encoding the same CDR3. J is TRBJ2-3 and V is TRBV11-3; D is perhaps TRBD2 (6 bases). Deletions cut 5 bases from V and 1 base from J, with 10 bases between. The CDR3 covers 14 residues. Germline V lookup: CDR1 SGHNT, CDR2 YENEEA. The CDR3 reads CASSPSGGTDTQYF. As DNA, the CDR3 is TGTGCCAGCAGCCCATCGGGAGGCACAGATACGCAGTATTTT.

This chain uses TRBV10-3 with TRBJ1-3; tentatively, D is TRBD1 (6 bases). There are 14 residues in the CDR3. V was shortened by 11 bases and J by 0 bases, with 14 bases between the two germline ends. CDR1 ENHRY and CDR2 SYGVKD come from the germline V gene. The DNA of the CDR3 is TGTGCCTCAGAGGGGACAAGCTCTGGAAACACCATATATTTT. Its translation is CASEGTSSGNTIYF.

This clone was recorded many times. The CDR3 loop reads CASSLVASGNYEQYF. In DNA form, the CDR3 reads TGTGCCAGCAGCTTGGTGGCTAGCGGGAATTACGAGCAGTACTTC. J is TRBJ2-7 and V is TRBV5-4, with 9 bases that match TRBD2. J was trimmed by 4 bases and V by 0 bases; bases with no gene match: 5. This CDR3 is built from 15 residues. Germline assignment: CDR1 SGHNT and CDR2 YYREEE (reference sequence).

The rearrangement uses TRBV6-6 and TRBJ2-7; 13 nucleotides align to TRBD2. Germline loops: CDR1 MNHNY, CDR2 SVGAGI (reference sequence). This CDR3 has 16 residues. The ends lost 5 bases at V and 6 bases at J; junction bases unmatched: 10. For the CDR3, the DNA is TGTGCCAGCAGTCGCCCTGGACTAGCGGGAGTGGGCGAGCAGTACTTC. Its protein product is CASSRPGLAGVGEQYF.

The chain links TRBV7-2 to TRBJ2-5; tentatively, D is TRBD2 (5 bases). Trimming pared 1 base from V and 3 bases from J, leaving 9 bases between. Germline V gives CDR1 SGHTA, CDR2 FQGNSA. This CDR3 is 14 amino acids long. CDR3: CASSLVAREETQYF. The CDR3 DNA reads TGTGCCAGCAGCTTAGTGGCGAGGGAAGAGACCCAGTACTTC.

A few counts support this clone. This sequence joins TRBV5-4 and TRBJ2-7, with TRBD2 matching over 7 bases. Germline V lookup: CDR1 SGHNT, CDR2 YYREEE (reference sequence). Unmatched junction bases numbered 14, after V lost 3 bases and J lost 2 bases. This CDR3 comprises 17 residues. As DNA, the CDR3 is TGTGCCAGCAGCTCAGTGATAGCGGGTCTCGAGGCCTACGAGCAGTACTTC. This sequence encodes CASSSVIAGLEAYEQYF.

This chain joins TRBV18 and TRBJ2-1, with D possibly TRBD1 on 8 matching bases. V lost 3 bases and J lost 7, with 31 bases in between. In germline, CDR1 is KGHSH, CDR2 LQKENI. The CDR3 contains 20 residues. The CDR3 coding sequence is TGTGCCAGCTCACCCATACAGGGGGTCCTCGGGGGAGGGCCTCGGAATGAGCAGTTCTTC. Its translation is CASSPIQGVLGGGPRNEQFF. Together with reference TRBV18 and TRBJ2-1, the CDR3 gives the full variable domain: NAGVMQNPRHLVRRRGQEARLRCSPMKGHSHVYWYRQLPEEGLKFMVYLQKENIIDESGMPKERFSAEFPKEGPSILRIQQVVRGDSAAYFCASSPIQGVLGGGPRNEQFFGPGTRLTVL.

CDR3 nucleotide sequence: TGTGCCAGCAGACTCGGACAGGGAAACGAGCAGTACTTC. It is translated as CASRLGQGNEQYF. The rearrangement links TRBV21-1 to TRBJ2-7; the table gives TRBD1 as D, unverified against the DNA. TRBV21-1 is classified as a pseudogene. This CDR3 is 13 amino acids long.